This paragraph reports one T cell receptor (beta chain). Its specificity is not known. These data originate in a study of response to subunit inactivated influenza vaccine. V was pared by 3 bases and J by 3 bases, with 5 bases of the junction left unmatched. CDR1 SGHRS and CDR2 YFSETQ come from the germline V gene. This CDR3 comprises 14 residues. Findings of the study overall: Few new T cells, the authors suggested, are recruited by each seasonal influenza vaccination.

TCRdb re-derived calls from the RT-PCR reads in MiXCR, one entry per CDR3 protein. Of 500,000 to 600,000 distinct CDR3 sequences in the sample, approximately 10% were seen once. This chain uses TRBV5-1 with TRBJ2-5; 7 nucleotides line up with TRBD1. The source of this sequence is a man aged 50-60 years who received an inactivated influenza vaccine. The sample consisted of PBMCs from blood, taken on the day of vaccination. CDR3 in amino acids: CASSSPGTEETQYF. In nucleotides, the CDR3 is TGCGCCAGCAGCTCCCCCGGGACAGAAGAGACCCAGTACTTC. Drawing the rest from reference TRBV5-1 and TRBJ2-5, the complete variable domain is KAGVTQTPRYLIKTRGQQVTLSCSPISGHRSVSWYQQTPGQGLQFLFEYFSETQRNKGNFPGRFSGRQFSNSRSEMNVSTLELGDSALYLCASSSPGTEETQYFGPGTRLLVL.